This TCR beta chain was recovered during a study of T cell responses to AZD1222 COVID-19 vaccine. J gave up 0 bases and V 6 bases, and 8 bases lay outside the gene matches. Germline values: CDR1 SGHTA, CDR2 FQGNSA. The CDR3 totals 16 residues. TCRdb's table, derived via immunoSEQ multiplex PCR, lists solely in-frame clones and lacks some. The repertoire has about 86,000 clones, 70% to 80% of them found once; the top ten carry roughly 21%. The rearrangement joins TRBV7-2 to TRBJ2-7, with TRBD1 matching 10 bases. This receptor was obtained from an adult in good health. The sample in question was peripheral blood, obtained on day 0 of AZD1222 vaccination. The CDR3 loop reads CASRSDRGLPSYEQYF. CDR3 bases: TGTGCCAGCAGATCTGACAGGGGGCTCCCCTCCTACGAGCAGTACTTC.